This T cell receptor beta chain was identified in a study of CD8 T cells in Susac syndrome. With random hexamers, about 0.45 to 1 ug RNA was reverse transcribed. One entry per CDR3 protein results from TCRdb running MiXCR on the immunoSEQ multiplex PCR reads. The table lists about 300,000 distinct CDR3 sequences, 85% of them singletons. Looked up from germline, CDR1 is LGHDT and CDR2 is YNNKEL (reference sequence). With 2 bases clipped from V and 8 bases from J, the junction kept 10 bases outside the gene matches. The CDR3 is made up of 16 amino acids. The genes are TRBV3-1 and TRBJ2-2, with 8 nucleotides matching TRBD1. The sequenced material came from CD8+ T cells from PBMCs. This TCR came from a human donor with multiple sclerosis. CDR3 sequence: CASSQPDRGGRGELFF. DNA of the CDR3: TGTGCCAGCAGCCAACCCGACAGGGGCGGAAGGGGGGAGCTGTTTTTT.